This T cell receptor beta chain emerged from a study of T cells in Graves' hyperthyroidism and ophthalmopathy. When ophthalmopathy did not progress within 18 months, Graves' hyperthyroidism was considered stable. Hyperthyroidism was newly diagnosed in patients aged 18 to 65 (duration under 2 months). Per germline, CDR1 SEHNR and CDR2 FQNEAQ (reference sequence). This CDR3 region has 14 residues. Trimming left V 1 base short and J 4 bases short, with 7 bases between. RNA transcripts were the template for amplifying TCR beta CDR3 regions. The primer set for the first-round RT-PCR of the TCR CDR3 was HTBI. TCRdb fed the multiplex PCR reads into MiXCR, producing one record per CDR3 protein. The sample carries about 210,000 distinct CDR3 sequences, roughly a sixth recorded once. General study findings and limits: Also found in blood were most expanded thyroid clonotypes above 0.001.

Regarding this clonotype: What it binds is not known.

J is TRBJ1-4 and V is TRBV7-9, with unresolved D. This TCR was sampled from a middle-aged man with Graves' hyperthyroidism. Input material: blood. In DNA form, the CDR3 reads TGTGCCAGCAGCTTAGTGTCGAATAATGAAAAACTGTTTTTT. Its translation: CASSLVSNNEKLFF. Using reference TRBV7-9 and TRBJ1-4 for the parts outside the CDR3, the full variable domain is DTGVSQNPRHKITKRGQNVTFRCDPISEHNRLYWYRQTLGQGPEFLTYFQNEAQLEKSRLLSDRFSAERPKGSFSTLEIQRTEQGDSAMYLCASSLVSNNEKLFFGSGTQLSVL.